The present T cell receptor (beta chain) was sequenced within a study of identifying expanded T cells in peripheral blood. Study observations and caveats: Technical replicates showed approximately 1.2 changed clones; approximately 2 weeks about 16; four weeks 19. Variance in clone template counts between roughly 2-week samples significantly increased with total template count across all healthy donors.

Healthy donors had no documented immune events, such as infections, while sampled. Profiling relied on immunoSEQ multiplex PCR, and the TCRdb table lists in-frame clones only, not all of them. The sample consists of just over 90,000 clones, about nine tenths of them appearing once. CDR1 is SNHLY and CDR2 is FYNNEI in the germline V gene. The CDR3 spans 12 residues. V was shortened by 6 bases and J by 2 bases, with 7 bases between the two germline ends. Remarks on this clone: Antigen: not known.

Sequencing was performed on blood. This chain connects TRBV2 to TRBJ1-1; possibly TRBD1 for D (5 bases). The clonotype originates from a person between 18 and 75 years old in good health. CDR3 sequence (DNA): TGTGCCAGCAGCCAGGGAAACACTGAAGCTTTCTTT. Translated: CASSQGNTEAFF.